This T cell receptor beta chain appears in the sequencing data of a study of identical twins. CDR3 length: 11 residues. The germline gives CDR1 SEHNR, CDR2 FQNEAQ (reference sequence). V dropped 5 bases and J dropped 6 bases, with 6 bases sitting between them. TCRdb called the 5' RACE reads again in MiXCR, with one record for every CDR3 protein. The sample carries 430,000 or so distinct CDR3 sequences, 20% to 25% recorded once. This sample also appeared in a second study, on T cells expressing NK-cell markers.

The sequence came from a woman between 18 and 29 years old in good health. Sample: CD4+ T cells sorted from blood. This chain uses TRBV7-9 with TRBJ2-3; D ambiguous. For the CDR3, the DNA is TGTGCCAGCAGCAAACAGGATACGCAGTATTTT. It encodes CASSKQDTQYF.